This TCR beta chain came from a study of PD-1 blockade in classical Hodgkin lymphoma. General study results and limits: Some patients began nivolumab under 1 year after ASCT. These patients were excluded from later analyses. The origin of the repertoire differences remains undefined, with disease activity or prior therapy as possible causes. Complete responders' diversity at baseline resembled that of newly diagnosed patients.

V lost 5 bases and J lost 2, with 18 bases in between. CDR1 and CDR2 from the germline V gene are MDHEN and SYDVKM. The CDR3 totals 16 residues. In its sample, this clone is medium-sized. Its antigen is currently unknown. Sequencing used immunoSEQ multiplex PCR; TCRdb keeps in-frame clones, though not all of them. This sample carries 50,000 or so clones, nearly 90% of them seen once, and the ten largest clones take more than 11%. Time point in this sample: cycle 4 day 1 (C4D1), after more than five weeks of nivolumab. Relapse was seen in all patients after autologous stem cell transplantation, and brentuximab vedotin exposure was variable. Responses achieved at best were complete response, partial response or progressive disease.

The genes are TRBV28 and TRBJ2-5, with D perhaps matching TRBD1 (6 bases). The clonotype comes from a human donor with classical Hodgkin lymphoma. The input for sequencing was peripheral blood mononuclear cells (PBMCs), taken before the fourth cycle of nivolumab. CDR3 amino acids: CASSPVDSSSQETQYF. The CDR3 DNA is TGTGCCAGCAGTCCAGTGGACAGCTCCTCACAAGAGACCCAGTACTTC.